This TCR beta chain was identified in a study of early T cells in non-severe SARS-CoV-2 infection. TCRdb itself ran the 5' RACE reads through MiXCR, one entry per CDR3 protein. The table includes 100,000 to 140,000 distinct CDR3 sequences, 8.5% to 14% detected once. V lost 2 bases and J 6 bases, leaving 17 bases between the germline ends. Germline lookup yields CDR1 SGHRS and CDR2 YFSETQ. There are 15 residues in the CDR3. The chain combines TRBV5-1 with TRBJ1-2; D is ambiguous. Sequencing was performed on whole blood. The sequence was obtained from an adult who was a healthcare worker with PCR-confirmed SARS-CoV-2 infection or an uninfected control (not recorded which). The CDR3 DNA is TGCGCCAGCAGCTTTGGTCAGCTCCTCTTTGATGGCTACACCTTC. Translation: CASSFGQLLFDGYTF.